The rows below give T cell receptor beta chains drawn from one sample of a study of cytotoxic CD8 clonotypes in ibrutinib-treated CLL. Some clones are missing from TCRdb's copy, which holds only in-frame ones; the method was immunoSEQ multiplex PCR. The sample contains hundreds of thousands of clones, roughly 71% of which appear only once. Source: PBMCs, taken after 36 months of ibrutinib treatment. All receptors derive from a human donor with chronic lymphocytic leukemia. Each CDR3 is given with its conserved first and last residue. D genes are given only for firm matches. Clone size is not always given. Where it is, it says once, few, many or a class for expanded clones.

v_gene: TRBV4-1; d_gene: .; abundance: .; j_gene: TRBJ2-1; CDR3nt: TGCGCCAGCAGCCAAGTTAATAGCCGGACTTACAATGAGCAGTTCTTC; CDR3aa: CASSQVNSRTYNEQFF
v_gene: TRBV11-3; d_gene: .; abundance: .; j_gene: TRBJ2-3; CDR3nt: TGTGCCAGCAGCTTAGATCCCGCGGGTACAGATACGCAGTATTTT; CDR3aa: CASSLDPAGTDTQYF
v_gene: TRBV6-6; d_gene: TRBD2; abundance: .; j_gene: TRBJ2-3; CDR3nt: TGTGCCAGCAGTTACTCAGGAGCGGGGGCGATGGGTACGCAGTATTTT; CDR3aa: CASSYSGAGAMGTQYF
v_gene: TRBV5-6; d_gene: TRBD1; abundance: .; j_gene: TRBJ2-1; CDR3nt: TGTGCCAGCAGCTTGGGGACAGGAATCTACAATGAGCAGTTCTTC; CDR3aa: CASSLGTGIYNEQFF
v_gene: TRBV28; d_gene: .; abundance: .; j_gene: TRBJ1-3; CDR3nt: TGTGCCAGCAGTTTATCGGGGGGAAGCCATGGAAACACCATATATTTT; CDR3aa: CASSLSGGSHGNTIYF
v_gene: TRBV29-1; d_gene: .; abundance: few; j_gene: TRBJ1-1; CDR3nt: TGCAGCGTTGTGGGGGACCAAGCTTTCTTT; CDR3aa: CSVVGDQAFF
v_gene: TRBV28; d_gene: .; abundance: .; j_gene: TRBJ1-2; CDR3nt: TGTGCCAGCAGTCTTTTACAGGGATGGGGCTACACCTTC; CDR3aa: CASSLLQGWGYTF
v_gene: TRBV14; d_gene: TRBD1; abundance: .; j_gene: TRBJ2-7; CDR3nt: TGTGCCAGCAGCCTCATTGCCCGGACAGGGGAGCAGTACTTC; CDR3aa: CASSLIARTGEQYF
v_gene: TRBV27; d_gene: .; abundance: few; j_gene: TRBJ1-2; CDR3nt: TGTGCCAGCAGTTTATCAGGAAGTAACTATGGCTACACCTTC; CDR3aa: CASSLSGSNYGYTF
v_gene: TRBV6-1; d_gene: TRBD1; abundance: few; j_gene: TRBJ2-1; CDR3nt: TGTGCCAGCAGTGAAGCGGACAGGGTCCAGTTCTTC; CDR3aa: CASSEADRVQFF
v_gene: TRBV18; d_gene: .; abundance: .; j_gene: TRBJ2-1; CDR3nt: TGTGCCAGCTCACCAATGGGGGCCTACAATGAGCAGTTCTTC; CDR3aa: CASSPMGAYNEQFF
v_gene: TRBV7-6; d_gene: .; abundance: .; j_gene: TRBJ2-5; CDR3nt: TGTGCCAGCAGCCGTATACAGGAATTCCAAGAGACCCAGTACTTC; CDR3aa: CASSRIQEFQETQYF
v_gene: TRBV4-1; d_gene: .; abundance: .; j_gene: TRBJ1-2; CDR3nt: TGCGCCAGCAGCCAAGGGGCCTTCTATGGCTACACCTTC; CDR3aa: CASSQGAFYGYTF
v_gene: TRBV5-1; d_gene: TRBD2; abundance: .; j_gene: TRBJ2-2; CDR3nt: TGCGCCAGCAGCTTGATGGTGGGGACTAGCTGGACCGGGGAGCTGTTTTTT; CDR3aa: CASSLMVGTSWTGELFF
v_gene: TRBV5-4; d_gene: .; abundance: .; j_gene: TRBJ2-1; CDR3nt: TGTGCCAGCAGCTGGGGGGGCCGGTCCTACAATGAGCAGTTCTTC; CDR3aa: CASSWGGRSYNEQFF
v_gene: TRBV5-6; d_gene: .; abundance: .; j_gene: TRBJ2-7; CDR3nt: TGTGCCAGCAGCCCGGGGGAGCCCTACGAGCAGTACTTC; CDR3aa: CASSPGEPYEQYF
v_gene: TRBV5-4; d_gene: .; abundance: .; j_gene: TRBJ1-2; CDR3nt: TGTGCCAGCAGCTACGCCAGGGGTAACTATGGCTACACCTTC; CDR3aa: CASSYARGNYGYTF
v_gene: TRBV30; d_gene: .; abundance: .; j_gene: TRBJ1-3; CDR3nt: TGTGCCTGGAGTGCTAATAGAGTGGGTGTTAGCTCTGGAAACACCATATATTTT; CDR3aa: CAWSANRVGVSSGNTIYF
v_gene: TRBV7-9; d_gene: TRBD1; abundance: .; j_gene: TRBJ2-7; CDR3nt: TGTGCCAGCAGCCGAGATGGGGGACAGATATCCTACGAGCAGTACTTC; CDR3aa: CASSRDGGQISYEQYF
v_gene: TRBV29-1; d_gene: TRBD2; abundance: .; j_gene: TRBJ2-3; CDR3nt: TGCAGCGTACCACCTCCTGGACTAGAAACAACAGATACGCAGTATTTT; CDR3aa: CSVPPPGLETTDTQYF